Following are 4 T cell receptor beta chains from one sample sequenced in a study of PD-1 blockade in classical Hodgkin lymphoma. Sequenced by immunoSEQ multiplex PCR; TCRdb stores in-frame clones only, minus some. The sample holds about 25,000 clones, more than 75% seen once. No patient escaped relapse after autologous stem cell transplantation, and brentuximab vedotin exposure varied. This sample comprised peripheral blood mononuclear cells (PBMCs), obtained at baseline. Every receptor here comes from a human donor with classical Hodgkin lymphoma.

The genes are TRBV7-9 and TRBJ2-3; the D gene is possibly TRBD1 (5 bases). CDR1 SEHNR and CDR2 FQNEAQ come from the germline V gene (reference sequence). Trimming took off 3 bases at V and 3 bases at J, with 7 bases between the two ends. The CDR3 is 13 residues long. CDR3 sequence (DNA): TGTGCCAGCAGCTTCAGGGTAACAGATACGCAGTATTTT. Translating it yields CASSFRVTDTQYF. The variable domain in full, with the rest retrieved from reference TRBV7-9 and TRBJ2-3, is DTGVSQNPRHKITKRGQNVTFRCDPISEHNRLYWYRQTLGQGPEFLTYFQNEAQLEKSRLLSDRFSAERPKGSFSTLEIQRTEQGDSAMYLCASSFRVTDTQYFGPGTRLTVL.

In this sample, this clone turned up once. The rearrangement uses TRBV5-1 and TRBJ2-3; D might be TRBD2 (6 bases). Germline V gene data show CDR1 as SGHRS and CDR2 as YFSETQ. V was trimmed by 4 bases and J by 0 bases, leaving 15 bases between them. This CDR3 comprises 16 residues. Here the CDR3 DNA reads TGCGCCAGCAGCCCGGGGACTTTTTCTAGCACAGATACGCAGTATTTT. Translation gives CASSPGTFSSTDTQYF.

The V gene is TRBV5-1, the J gene TRBJ2-3; TRBD1 is a possible D gene (6 bases). Germline loops: CDR1 SGHRS, CDR2 YFSETQ. This CDR3 has 15 amino acids. V lost 0 bases to trimming and J lost 14 bases, with 22 bases between them. DNA for the CDR3: TGCGCCAGCAGCTTGGGCCCAGGGGTGACAACCGTGTCGTATTTT. This encodes CASSLGPGVTTVSYF. Full variable domain (missing parts from reference TRBV5-1 and TRBJ2-3): KAGVTQTPRYLIKTRGQQVTLSCSPISGHRSVSWYQQTPGQGLQFLFEYFSETQRNKGNFPGRFSGRQFSNSRSEMNVSTLELGDSALYLCASSLGPGVTTVSYFGPGTRLTVL.

This clone was picked up a small number of times. The chain recombines TRBV6-1 with TRBJ2-7; 8 nucleotides line up with TRBD2. CDR1 and CDR2 from the germline V gene are MNHNS and SASEGT. Trimming took 3 bases from V and 4 from J; bases not matched to a gene: 8. CDR3 length: 15 residues. The CDR3 DNA reads TGTGCCAGCAGTGATTTGGCGGGGGGAGAATACGAGCAGTACTTC. Its translation: CASSDLAGGEYEQYF.